Given below is one T cell receptor (beta chain) in context. This specimen belongs to a study of shared clonotypes between healthy human individuals. The wider study: Donors had three CD4 naive, three CD4 memory, two CD8 naive and one CD8 memory plate apiece.

The CDR3 covers 15 residues. CDR1 is SGHAT and CDR2 is FQNNGV in the germline V gene. Trimming took 2 bases from V and 8 from J, leaving 18 bases between them. The assay ran at deep level. The method was immunoSEQ multiplex PCR; TCRdb's version includes in-frame clones alone and lacks a portion of them. Counted here are about 2.4 million clones, 85% to 95% occurring once; the ten biggest clones make up roughly 0.15%. The receptor comes from a man younger than 35 in good health. The chain has TRBV11-2 and TRBJ1-1, with D perhaps TRBD1 (5 bases). Sequencing was carried out using naive CD4+ T cells sorted from blood. The subset was: CD45RA+ positively selected. The CDR3 is CASSLTTLGGAEAFF. In DNA, the CDR3 is TGTGCCAGCAGCTTAACCACTCTGGGCGGGGCAGAAGCTTTCTTT.